The next 26 T cell receptor beta chains were all read from a single sample in a study of control samples from healthy donors and cancer patients (dated by TCRdb to the early 2020s). The receptor library was made with the immunoSEQ multiplex PCR assay. In TCRdb, the immuneACCESS table is reduced to in-frame sequences with V and J assigned. These tables do not hold every clone; where another copy was compared, an unresolved V gene accounts for under half, and the others remain unexplained. Within this sample are 350,000 to 450,000 clones, with 75% to 95% of them counted one time only. The biggest ten clones account for around 6.4% of the sample. Input material: PBMCs. The source of these receptors is a man between 40 and 49 years old with head and neck cancer.

This sequence joins TRBV11-2 and TRBJ2-7; TRBD2 is a possible D gene (6 bases). The germline V and J ends were trimmed by 2 bases and 5 bases, with 7 bases remaining between them. The CDR3 is 12 residues long. Looked up from germline, CDR1 is SGHAT and CDR2 is FQNNGV. The CDR3 loop reads CASSLPSDEQYF. CDR3 DNA: TGTGCCAGCAGCTTACCTAGCGACGAGCAGTACTTC.

The gene calls are TRBV5-1 and TRBJ2-7; TRBD2 matches 10 bases. The germline V gene encodes CDR1 SGHRS and CDR2 YFSETQ. The CDR3 length is 19 residues. Trimming at V came to 5 bases and at J to 0 bases, leaving 17 bases not matched to a gene. CDR3 residues: CASRRSGGSTLLDSYEQYF. As DNA, the CDR3 is TGCGCCAGCAGGCGTAGCGGGGGGTCCACCTTACTCGACTCCTACGAGCAGTACTTC.

The chain recombines TRBV28 with TRBJ1-2; 10 bases match TRBD1. This CDR3 region has 14 residues. V lost 5 bases, J lost 8 bases, and 8 bases stayed unmatched. CDR1 is MDHEN, CDR2 SYDVKM, per germline. CDR3 amino acids: CASSRTGGFGGYTF. CDR3 in DNA: TGTGCCAGCAGTCGGACAGGGGGGTTTGGCGGCTACACCTTC.

This clone appeared a single time. The chain uses TRBV7-6 and TRBJ2-3; 9 positions agree with TRBD1. Unmatched junction bases numbered 8, after V lost 3 bases and J lost 4 bases. The CDR3 extends over 16 amino acids. CDR1 is SGHVS and CDR2 is FNYEAQ in the germline V gene. The CDR3 loop is CASSFAGTGYADTQYF. The CDR3 coding sequence is TGTGCCAGCAGCTTCGCCGGGACAGGGTACGCAGATACGCAGTATTTT.

V gene TRBV20-1 combines with J gene TRBJ2-4, with D uncertain. The CDR3 has 13 residues. Germline CDR1 reads DFQATT; CDR2 reads SNEGSKA (reference sequence). Trimming removed 3 bases from V and 0 bases from J, with 6 bases in between. The CDR3 loop reads CSASQVAKNIQYF. In DNA, the CDR3 is TGCAGTGCTAGTCAGGTAGCCAAAAACATTCAGTACTTC.

CDR3 residues: CASSEVQGLGEQYF. DNA of the CDR3: TGCGCCAGCAGCGAAGTACAGGGTTTGGGCGAGCAGTACTTC. The V gene is TRBV5-1, the J gene TRBJ2-7, with D tentatively TRBD1 (6 bases). The CDR3 spans 14 residues. V was clipped by 4 bases and J by 6 bases, with 17 bases between them. Per germline, CDR1 SGHRS and CDR2 YFSETQ.

With regard to this clone: Relative to the germline gene, one junction end is altered; a read error may explain this. This chain uses TRBV6-1 with TRBJ1-6; no clear D gene. This CDR3 comprises 15 residues. Germline CDR1 and CDR2: MNHNS and SASEGT. CDR3 loop: CASSQAGRGNSPLHF. The CDR3 bases are TGTGCCAGCAGTCAAGCCGGTCGGGGAAATTCACCCCTCCACTTT.

The rearrangement links TRBV24-1 to TRBJ1-1; perhaps TRBD1 as D (6 bases). Germline CDR1 and CDR2: KGHDR and SFDVKD. V lost 4 bases, J lost 4 bases, and 12 bases lay in between. This CDR3 is 14 amino acids long. CDR3 DNA: TGTGCCACCAGTGACCCAGGGGTGGGCACTGAAGCTTTCTTT. Translated: CATSDPGVGTEAFF.

This chain connects TRBV9 to TRBJ1-4, with D possibly matching TRBD1 (6 bases). The length of the CDR3 is 17 residues. Germline loops: CDR1 SGDLS, CDR2 YYNGEE. Between the trimmed V and J ends, which lost 0 bases and 5 bases, there was a span of 17 bases. CDR3 sequence: CASSVATGGAGNEKLFF. In nucleotides, the CDR3 is TGTGCCAGCAGCGTAGCTACGGGGGGGGCAGGGAATGAAAAACTGTTTTTT.

The chain carries TRBV2 and TRBJ2-3, with 7 positions matching TRBD1. Germline V gene sequence: CDR1 SNHLY, CDR2 FYNNEI. The junction had 4 bases not matched to a gene; V was cut back by 5 bases and J by 5 bases. The CDR3 has 13 residues. The CDR3 loop reads CASSIGTEDTQYF. The CDR3 DNA reads as TGTGCCAGCAGTATCGGGACAGAAGATACGCAGTATTTT.

Points on this clone: A junction end diverges from the germline sequence, so it may reflect a read error. V gene TRBV7-7 combines with J gene TRBJ2-3; 7 positions agree with TRBD1. CDR1 and CDR2 (germline): SSHAT, FNYEAQ (reference sequence). This CDR3 is 16 amino acids long. CDR3 amino acids: CASSKNRGRGTDTQYF. The CDR3 nucleotides are TGTGCTAGCAGCAAGAACAGGGGCCGTGGGACAGATACGCAGTATTTT.

The chain carries TRBV11-2 and TRBJ2-7; D is undetermined. The CDR3 length is 15 residues. CDR1 and CDR2 from the germline V gene are SGHAT and FQNNGV. Trimming took off 4 bases at V and 0 bases at J, with 13 bases between the two ends. The CDR3 here is CASSSNRLSSYEQYF. CDR3 sequence (DNA): TGTGCCAGCAGCTCTAACCGGCTTAGCTCCTACGAGCAGTACTTC. Supplemented by reference TRBV11-2 and TRBJ2-7, the full variable domain reads EAGVAQSPRYKIIEKRQSVAFWCNPISGHATLYWYQQILGQGPKLLIQFQNNGVVDDSQLPKDRFSAERLKGVDSTLKIQPAKLEDSAVYLCASSSNRLSSYEQYFGPGTRLTVT.

This chain uses TRBV9 with TRBJ1-1, with D uncertain. Germline V CDR1 and CDR2: SGDLS, YYNGEE. V dropped 7 bases and J dropped 1 base, with 17 bases sitting between them. The CDR3 runs 15 residues. The CDR3 loop reads CASCDNPFENTEAFF. CDR3 in DNA: TGTGCCAGCTGTGATAATCCCTTTGAGAACACTGAAGCTTTCTTT. Filled out from reference TRBV9 and TRBJ1-1, the complete variable domain reads DSGVTQTPKHLITATGQRVTLRCSPRSGDLSVYWYQQSLDQGLQFLIQYYNGEERAKGNILERFSAQQFPDLHSELNLSSLELGDSALYFCASCDNPFENTEAFFGQGTRLTVV.

This chain connects TRBV6-2 or TRBV6-3 to TRBJ2-7; no reliable D call. This CDR3 spans 12 amino acids. Per germline, CDR1 MNHEY and CDR2 SVGEGT. With 4 bases removed from V and 2 bases from J, the gap between germline ends came to 6 bases. The chain's CDR3 is CASSSPAYEQYF. The DNA for the CDR3 is TGTGCCAGCAGTTCCCCCGCCTACGAGCAGTACTTC.

The count of this clone is one. The chain couples TRBV19 to TRBJ2-1; 9 bases are a match to TRBD2. The CDR3 sequence is 15 residues long. Germline assignment: CDR1 LNHDA and CDR2 SQIVND (reference sequence). The junction had 9 bases not matched to a gene; V was cut back by 4 bases and J by 8 bases. The CDR3 reads CASSRGSGRSHEQFF. In DNA form, the CDR3 reads TGTGCCAGTAGTAGAGGTAGCGGGAGATCCCATGAGCAGTTCTTC. The full variable domain, with the rest looked up from reference TRBV19 and TRBJ2-1, is DGGITQSPKYLFRKEGQNVTLSCEQNLNHDAMYWYRQDPGQGLRLIYYSQIVNDFQKGDIAEGYSVSREKKESFPLTVTSAQKNPTAFYLCASSRGSGRSHEQFFGPGTRLTVL.

This clone occurred once. The chain is built from TRBV24-1 and TRBJ1-6; D possibly corresponds to TRBD1 (6 bases). The V end lost 4 bases, the J end lost 12 bases, and 15 bases lay between the germline ends. The CDR3 length is 14 residues. Germline V gene sequence: CDR1 KGHDR, CDR2 SFDVKD. The CDR3 bases are TGTGCCACCAGTGAAAGCAAGGAAGGGGGACCCCTCCACTTT. Translation: CATSESKEGGPLHF.

The rearrangement joins TRBV5-5 to TRBJ2-1, with D unresolved. The germline CDR1 and CDR2 sequences are SGHKS and YYEKEE (reference sequence). With 4 bases removed from V and 2 bases from J, the gap between germline ends came to 13 bases. CDR3 length: 15 residues. CDR3 coding DNA: TGTGCCAGCAGCACCAAGGGTGCCGCCTACAATGAGCAGTTCTTC. This encodes CASSTKGAAYNEQFF.

This clone was recorded once. CDR3 sequence (DNA): TGTGCCAGTAAGGTTGAGGGGGGGGGTAAGCCCCAGCATTTT. This gives the protein CASKVEGGGKPQHF. The V gene is TRBV19, the J gene TRBJ1-5; maybe TRBD1 (6 bases). Germline V CDR1 and CDR2: LNHDA, SQIVND (reference sequence). The CDR3 contains 14 residues. V shed 7 bases and J shed 8 bases, with 18 bases lying between them.

This clone has a handful of counts. The rearrangement uses TRBV11-2 and TRBJ2-7; D is unclear. The CDR3 is 11 residues long. Germline assignment: CDR1 SGHAT and CDR2 FQNNGV. V lost 5 bases and J lost 3, with 5 bases in between. The CDR3 DNA reads TGTGCCAGCAGCCCCGACTACGAGCAGTACTTC. Protein: CASSPDYEQYF. The whole variable domain, remainder taken from reference TRBV11-2 and TRBJ2-7, is EAGVAQSPRYKIIEKRQSVAFWCNPISGHATLYWYQQILGQGPKLLIQFQNNGVVDDSQLPKDRFSAERLKGVDSTLKIQPAKLEDSAVYLCASSPDYEQYFGPGTRLTVT.

This clone was counted a single time. The rearrangement links TRBV3-1 (or the pseudogene TRBV3-2) to TRBJ2-6; D possibly corresponds to TRBD2 (6 bases). The ends were cut back, 3 bases at V and 4 bases at J, with 13 bases in the middle. Germline CDR1 and CDR2: LGHDT and YNNKEL (reference sequence). The CDR3 has 16 residues. The DNA of the CDR3 is TGTGCCAGCAGCCATAAGGGACTCGCGGGGGCCAACGTCCTGACTTTC. This codes for CASSHKGLAGANVLTF.

Details on this clone: One end of the junction varies from germline; a read error may be responsible. The rearrangement uses TRBV14 and TRBJ2-5; the D is unclear. Looked up from germline, CDR1 is SGHDN and CDR2 is FVKESK. The CDR3 contains 11 residues. The CDR3: CASSVAAKIHF. As DNA, the CDR3 is TGTGCCAGCAGTGTGGCGGCCAAAATTCACTTC. Complete variable domain (other parts from reference TRBV14 and TRBJ2-5): EAGVTQFPSHSVIEKGQTVTLRCDPISGHDNLYWYRRVMGKEIKFLLHFVKESKQDESGMPNNRFLAERTGGTYSTLKVQPAELEDSGVYFCASSVAAKIHFGPGTRLLVL.

The rearrangement uses TRBV7-3 and TRBJ1-1; D uncertain. CDR1 and CDR2 from the germline V gene are SGHTA and FQGTGA. The CDR3 consists of 16 residues. Trimming shortened V by 1 base and J by 1 base, and 13 bases separated the two germline ends. CDR3 region: CASSLNRPGSNTEAFF. CDR3 nucleotides: TGTGCCAGCAGCTTAAATAGGCCGGGTTCGAACACTGAAGCTTTCTTT. Together with reference TRBV7-3 and TRBJ1-1, the CDR3 gives the full variable domain: GAGVSQTPSNKVTEKGKYVELRCDPISGHTALYWYRQSLGQGPEFLIYFQGTGAADDSGLPNDRFFAVRPEGSVSTLKIQRTERGDSAVYLCASSLNRPGSNTEAFFGQGTRLTVV.

This sequence joins TRBV6-2 or TRBV6-3 and TRBJ2-3; the match to TRBD2 covers 10 bases. The germline V gene has CDR1 MNHEY and CDR2 SVGEGT. This CDR3 is built from 15 residues. Trimming removed 6 bases from V and 0 bases from J; junction bases left unmatched: 3. CDR3 nucleotide sequence: TGTGCCAGCAGCCTACTAGCGGGGAGCACAGATACGCAGTATTTT. Protein sequence: CASSLLAGSTDTQYF.

The gene calls are TRBV6-5 and TRBJ2-1, with D perhaps TRBD2 (6 bases). The CDR3 has 15 amino acids. The V gene's germline CDR1 is MNHEY and CDR2 SVGAGI. Trimming pared 6 bases from V and 0 bases from J, leaving 12 bases between. CDR3 loop: CASREGSSSYNEQFF. In DNA form, the CDR3 reads TGTGCCAGCAGGGAGGGGTCTAGCTCCTACAATGAGCAGTTCTTC.

The chain is built from TRBV27 and TRBJ1-5, with D possibly being TRBD1 (6 bases). Germline CDR1 is MNHEY and CDR2 is SMNVEV (reference sequence). With 0 bases removed from V and 6 bases from J, the gap between germline ends came to 15 bases. This CDR3 has 16 residues. Here the CDR3 DNA reads TGTGCCAGCAGTTTATCGAGCAGGGGATCAACTCAGCCCCAGCATTTT. Amino acid sequence: CASSLSSRGSTQPQHF.

This clone was recorded only once. Here the CDR3 DNA reads TGTGCCTGGAGTGTAGGACAGGGACGTTCACCCCTCCACTTT. Amino acids: CAWSVGQGRSPLHF. This rearrangement joins TRBV30 to TRBJ1-6; TRBD1 matches 8 bases. Germline V lookup: CDR1 GTSNPN, CDR2 SVGIG (reference sequence). This CDR3 has 14 residues. V lost 0 bases to trimming and J lost 9 bases; unmatched junction nucleotides: 4.